The subject of this entry is one T cell receptor beta chain. Libraries were prepared by immunoSEQ multiplex PCR; TCRdb keeps only in-frame clonotypes and omits some of them. This sample yields more than 100,000 clones, of which nearly 90% are seen a single time; approximately 8% belongs to the top ten. The data stem from a study of control samples from healthy donors and cancer patients. There are 16 residues in the CDR3. V lost 2 bases to trimming and J lost 0 bases, with 11 bases between them. Looked up from germline, CDR1 is MNHEY and CDR2 is SVGEGT. The source is a man in his forties or fifties with head and neck cancer. The sequenced sample was PBMCs. The rearrangement joins TRBV6-2 or TRBV6-3 to TRBJ2-1; no definite D call. CDR3 in amino acids: CASSYGRGSSYNEQFF. The DNA for the CDR3 is TGTGCCAGCAGTTACGGGCGCGGTAGCTCCTACAATGAGCAGTTCTTC.